Each of the 16 T cell receptor beta chains below was sequenced from the same sample in a study of CD8 T cell repertoires and HIV-1 epitope variants. The antigens of these receptors remain unknown. Repertoires were generated with immunoSEQ multiplex PCR, while TCRdb's copy carries only in-frame clones and drops some. The table lists 4,500 to 5,000 clones, around 70% of them singletons. Sequenced sample: cultured CD8+ T cells derived from PBMCs. These receptors were obtained from a male donor with HIV.

V and J are TRBV2 and TRBJ2-1; 12 bases fit TRBD2. The V gene end was trimmed by 3 bases and the J gene end by 4 bases; junction bases not matched to a gene: 7. The length of the CDR3 is 17 residues. Germline V gene data show CDR1 as SNHLY and CDR2 as FYNNEI. The CDR3, as DNA: TGTGCCAGCAGTGACCCACTAGCGGGGGGCCTTTACAATGAGCAGTTCTTC. As protein: CASSDPLAGGLYNEQFF.

The chain links TRBV5-6 to TRBJ1-4; 7 bases align to TRBD1. Germline CDR1 reads SGHDT; CDR2 reads YYEEEE. Trimming cost V 3 bases and J 8 bases; bases outside gene matches: 22. This CDR3 contains 19 residues. CDR3 sequence (DNA): TGTGCCAGCAGCTCCCGGGACCCGGAACGGGACAGCGGGTGGGAAAAACTGTTTTTT. This codes for CASSSRDPERDSGWEKLFF.

The chain joins TRBV7-3 to TRBJ1-2, with a weak D call TRBD1 (6 bases). CDR1 and CDR2 from the germline V gene are SGHTA and FQGTGA. Trimming pared 5 bases from V and 1 base from J, leaving 8 bases between. The CDR3 consists of 13 residues. For the CDR3, the DNA is TGTGCCAGCAGCCCGGACAGTAACTATGGCTACACCTTC. Amino acids: CASSPDSNYGYTF.

The rearrangement uses TRBV9 and TRBJ2-1, with 7 bases aligning to TRBD2. With V trimmed by 3 bases and J by 7 bases, 7 bases remained unmatched. The germline CDR1 and CDR2 sequences are SGDLS and YYNGEE. CDR3 size: 14 residues. The CDR3 DNA reads as TGTGCCAGCAGCGAGGACCTGCGGGGGAATGAGCAGTTCTTC. The encoded protein is CASSEDLRGNEQFF.

This clone appeared a few times. V and J are TRBV5-6 and TRBJ1-6; D remains unclear. Trimming took 0 bases from V and 9 from J, leaving 10 bases between them. Per germline, CDR1 SGHDT and CDR2 YYEEEE. There are 14 residues in the CDR3. CDR3 in DNA: TGTGCCAGCAGCTTGGCCGAAATGGGTTCACCCCTCCACTTT. It specifies CASSLAEMGSPLHF.

This chain links TRBV5-6 with TRBJ2-7, with D tentatively TRBD1 or TRBD2 (6 bases each). The CDR3 length is 15 residues. Germline-derived CDR1 and CDR2 are SGHDT and YYEEEE. V lost 2 bases and J lost 4, with 16 bases in between. CDR3 DNA: TGTGCCAGCAGCTTCATGTCGGGGGCTTATTACGAGCAGTACTTC. Protein: CASSFMSGAYYEQYF.

This chain connects TRBV28 to TRBJ2-5; D may be TRBD2 (6 bases). Germline loops: CDR1 MDHEN, CDR2 SYDVKM. V shed 5 bases and J shed 4 bases, with 11 bases lying between them. This CDR3 contains 13 residues. This CDR3 reads CASSPMGGETQYF. As DNA, the CDR3 is TGTGCCAGCAGTCCGATGGGGGGAGAGACCCAGTACTTC.

This clone was counted between two and nine times. The V call is TRBV5-4, the J call TRBJ2-5; D remains ambiguous. Trimming left V 0 bases short and J 3 bases short, with 6 bases between. CDR3 size: 13 residues. Germline V gives CDR1 SGHNT, CDR2 YYREEE (reference sequence). CDR3 nucleotides: TGTGCCAGCAGCTTGGACGAGGAAGAGACCCAGTACTTC. This translates into CASSLDEEETQYF.

The rearrangement uses TRBV7-6 and TRBJ2-2; no clear D. The germline gives CDR1 SGHVS, CDR2 FNYEAQ. Trimming took 4 bases from V and 5 from J, leaving 20 bases between them. The CDR3 covers 17 residues. This CDR3 is CASSSDLTELGTGELFF. The CDR3 DNA reads as TGTGCCAGCAGCTCCGATTTGACCGAACTGGGGACCGGGGAGCTGTTTTTT. Complete variable domain (other parts from reference TRBV7-6 and TRBJ2-2): GAGVSQSPRYKVTKRGQDVALRCDPISGHVSLYWYRQALGQGPEFLTYFNYEAQQDKSGLPNDRFSAERPEGSISTLTIQRTEQRDSAMYRCASSSDLTELGTGELFFGEGSRLTVL.

The J gene is TRBJ2-2, the V gene TRBV7-6; 10 bases are shared with TRBD1. Germline loops: CDR1 SGHVS, CDR2 FNYEAQ. Trimming at V came to 5 bases and at J to 4 bases, leaving 13 bases not matched to a gene. The CDR3 is 18 amino acids. In nucleotides, the CDR3 is TGTGCCAGCAGCGCATCGACAGGGGGCGGCGGTAGCACCGGGGAGCTGTTTTTT. This sequence encodes CASSASTGGGGSTGELFF.

The CDR3 region has the DNA TGCGCCAGCAGCCGTGGGACAGGTAACGAGCAGTTCTTC. This codes for CASSRGTGNEQFF. The J gene is TRBJ2-1, the V gene TRBV5-1; 8 bases match TRBD1. The J segment lost 10 bases and the V segment lost 4 bases, leaving 7 bases of the junction unmatched. Germline V gene data show CDR1 as SGHRS and CDR2 as YFSETQ. The CDR3 is 13 residues long.

V is TRBV10-2 and J is TRBJ1-5; D is undetermined. CDR1 and CDR2 from the germline V gene are WSHSY and SAAADI. This CDR3 contains 14 residues. V was cut by 0 bases and J by 2 bases, with 5 bases left in between. The CDR3 sequence: CASSESGGNQPQHF. CDR3 sequence (DNA): TGCGCCAGCAGTGAGTCCGGAGGCAATCAGCCCCAGCATTTT.

The chain employs TRBV5-6 and TRBJ2-7; no reliable D call. In germline, CDR1 is SGHDT, CDR2 YYEEEE. The ends were cut back, 0 bases at V and 4 bases at J, with 5 bases in the middle. The length of the CDR3 is 12 residues. Written as DNA, the CDR3 is TGTGCCAGCAGCTTGGATCAGTACGAGCAGTACTTC. Translation: CASSLDQYEQYF.

This clone was picked up a small number of times. The rearrangement links TRBV28 to TRBJ1-4; D not resolved. Germline V gene lookup returns CDR1 MDHEN and CDR2 SYDVKM. Trimming shortened V by 2 bases and J by 0 bases, and 10 bases separated the two germline ends. The CDR3 sequence is 16 residues long. The CDR3 protein is CASSLLVDSTNEKLFF. CDR3 nucleotide sequence: TGTGCCAGCAGTTTACTAGTTGATTCAACTAATGAAAAACTGTTTTTT. The variable domain in full, completed from reference TRBV28 and TRBJ1-4, reads DVKVTQSSRYLVKRTGEKVFLECVQDMDHENMFWYRQDPGLGLRLIYFSYDVKMKEKGDIPEGYSVSREKKERFSLILESASTNQTSMYLCASSLLVDSTNEKLFFGSGTQLSVL.

The chain employs TRBV11-2 and TRBJ2-1, with D perhaps matching TRBD2 (7 bases). The V end was cut by 5 bases, the J end by 2 bases, with 16 bases between. The CDR3 extends over 16 amino acids. Germline CDR1 SGHAT, CDR2 FQNNGV. CDR3 nucleotide sequence: TGTGCCAGCAGCCCCAGGGGAGGGGGTCCCTACAATGAGCAGTTCTTC. Translation gives CASSPRGGGPYNEQFF.

This clone was seen more than once but under ten times. The chain couples TRBV18 to TRBJ2-1, with 10 bases identical to TRBD2. CDR1 is KGHSH, CDR2 LQKENI, per germline. The ends lost 3 bases at V and 8 bases at J; junction bases unmatched: 16. The CDR3 totals 18 residues. This CDR3 reads CASSPIASGGPQGDEQFF. CDR3 bases: TGTGCCAGCTCACCTATCGCTAGCGGGGGCCCTCAGGGGGATGAGCAGTTCTTC.